The subject of this entry is one TCR beta chain. The antigen is unknown. The assay was run at survey level. The repertoire was sequenced with immunoSEQ multiplex PCR; TCRdb's copy has only in-frame clones and lacks some. The repertoire has about 38,000 clones, 65% to 90% of them found once; the top ten carry under 1.5%. This sample stems from a study of STAT5B mutations in CD4+ large granular lymphocyte leukemia. Study background: The CDR3 'QG' motif was associated with a particular HLA allele among healthy donors.

Healthy controls were blood donor buffy coats. Overall study findings and caveats: Patient CD4-sorted repertoires stayed more clonal than healthy ones after leukemic-clone removal.

V lost 5 bases and J 2 bases, leaving 13 bases between the germline ends. The CDR3 is made up of 15 amino acids. Germline assignment: CDR1 LNHNV and CDR2 YYDKDF (reference sequence). The TCR originated in a human donor in good health. This chain uses TRBV15 with TRBJ1-5, with TRBD1 as a possible D gene (5 bases). Specimen: CD4+ T cells from blood buffy coats. In DNA form, the CDR3 reads TGTGCCACCAGCCAAACAGGTGATGGCAATCAGCCCCAGCATTTT. The encoded protein is CATSQTGDGNQPQHF. The full variable domain, rest sourced from reference TRBV15 and TRBJ1-5, is DAMVIQNPRYQVTQFGKPVTLSCSQTLNHNVMYWYQQKSSQAPKLLFHYYDKDFNNEADTPDNFQSRRPNTSFCFLDIRSPGLGDTAMYLCATSQTGDGNQPQHFGDGTRLSIL.